A single sample is the source of the 12 T cell receptor beta chains below, sequenced in a study of regulatory T cells in long-lasting Graves disease. To make TCR beta libraries, researchers used iRepertoire HTBI primers and Arm-PCR of CDR3 regions. TCRdb reprocessed the multiplex PCR reads with MiXCR, giving one entry per CDR3 protein. The sample shows 600,000 to 850,000 distinct CDR3 sequences, 25% to 35% of them seen only once. Time point: persistent/refractory GD, antithyroid drugs over 5 years with positive TRAb. From PBMCs, RNA was extracted and then used to make the TCR library. Source: peripheral blood mononuclear cells (PBMCs), taken when the disease was refractory, from a patient treated with antithyroid drugs. These receptors were taken from a female donor with Graves disease.

In its sample, this clonotype was seen many times. CDR3 region: CASARGAGNTIYF. Written as DNA, the CDR3 is TGTGCCAGCGCCAGGGGGGCTGGAAACACCATATATTTT. The V call is TRBV28, the J call TRBJ1-3, with 7 nucleotides matching TRBD1. The V gene end was trimmed by 8 bases and the J gene end by 2 bases; junction bases not matched to a gene: 3. This CDR3 is built from 13 residues. Germline assignment: CDR1 MDHEN and CDR2 SYDVKM.

The table lists this clonotype with a few counts. The chain uses TRBV6-2 or TRBV6-3 and TRBJ2-6; D gene ambiguous. Germline CDR1 reads MNHEY; CDR2 reads SVGEGT. The CDR3 loop spans 15 amino acids. The ends were cut back, 5 bases at V and 0 bases at J, with 8 bases in the middle. DNA for the CDR3: TGTGCCAGCAGTGCCGAAAGCTCTGGGGCCAACGTCCTGACTTTC. It specifies CASSAESSGANVLTF.

The chain carries TRBV24-1 and TRBJ1-2; no definite D call. Germline CDR1 and CDR2: KGHDR and SFDVKD. V shed 1 base and J shed 2 bases, with 7 bases lying between them. The CDR3 length is 14 residues. In DNA, the CDR3 is TGTGCCACCAGTGATTTCGGCAGGAACTATGGCTACACCTTC. Amino acid sequence: CATSDFGRNYGYTF.

The rearrangement uses TRBV29-1 and TRBJ1-1; no definite D call. This CDR3 contains 11 residues. Germline CDR1 and CDR2: SQVTM and ANQGSEA. Trimming removed 4 bases at V and 8 bases at J, with 11 bases between. CDR3 amino acids: CSVVKTTEAFF. Written as DNA, the CDR3 is TGCAGCGTTGTTAAGACCACCGAAGCTTTCTTT.

The CDR3 reads CSVDALGPSYGYTF. The CDR3 DNA reads TGCAGCGTTGACGCGCTAGGGCCTTCCTATGGCTACACCTTC. V is TRBV29-1 and J is TRBJ1-2; D is uncertain. This CDR3 contains 14 residues. Per germline, CDR1 SQVTM and CDR2 ANQGSEA. V lost 3 bases and J lost 4, with 15 bases in between.

This clonotype has a handful of counts. CDR3 amino acids: CASSEWKGSSYEQYF. In DNA, the CDR3 is TGTGCCAGCAGTGAATGGAAGGGTTCCTCCTACGAGCAGTACTTC. V and J are TRBV6-1 and TRBJ2-7; D unclear. There are 15 residues in the CDR3. Germline CDR1 reads MNHNS; CDR2 reads SASEGT. V was pared by 2 bases and J by 0 bases, with 11 bases between.

This clonotype was counted at least ten times. The rearrangement links TRBV2 to TRBJ1-1; possible D gene TRBD1, 6 bases. V lost 6 bases to trimming and J lost 4 bases, with 9 bases between them. The germline CDR1 and CDR2 sequences are SNHLY and FYNNEI. The CDR3 has 12 amino acids. DNA of the CDR3: TGTGCCAGCAGGAGGGGGGGCACTGAAGCTTTCTTT. It translates to CASRRGGTEAFF.

This clonotype appeared a few times. The V call is TRBV7-9, the J call TRBJ1-1; the match to TRBD1 covers 8 bases. CDR1 SEHNR and CDR2 FQNEAQ come from the germline V gene (reference sequence). The ends lost 6 bases at V and 6 bases at J; junction bases unmatched: 3. The CDR3 runs to 12 residues. CDR3 bases: TGTGCCAGCAGTCGGGACAGGTCTGAAGCTTTCTTT. This sequence encodes CASSRDRSEAFF.

V is TRBV11-2 and J is TRBJ1-2, with a weak D call TRBD1 (5 bases). The CDR3 runs 16 residues. Germline values: CDR1 SGHAT, CDR2 FQNNGV. V was trimmed by 0 bases and J by 7 bases, leaving 18 bases between them. Written as DNA, the CDR3 is TGTGCCAGCAGCTTAGATCCAGGGAGGTACGAAGGTGGCTACACCTTC. It specifies CASSLDPGRYEGGYTF.

V gene TRBV9 combines with J gene TRBJ1-5, with 7 nucleotides matching TRBD1. CDR3 length equals 14 residues. Germline CDR1 reads SGDLS; CDR2 reads YYNGEE. Trimming at V came to 0 bases and at J to 4 bases, leaving 1 base not matched to a gene. This CDR3 reads CASSVEGANQPQHF. CDR3 bases: TGTGCCAGCAGCGTAGAGGGGGCAAATCAGCCCCAGCATTTT.

Only a few counts were recorded for this clonotype. The chain recombines TRBV7-9 with TRBJ2-7, with 7 positions matching TRBD1. Looked up from germline, CDR1 is SEHNR and CDR2 is FQNEAQ (reference sequence). This CDR3 comprises 13 residues. V lost 7 bases to trimming and J lost 6 bases; unmatched junction nucleotides: 9. CDR3 in amino acids: CASTQNTGVEQYF. The CDR3 bases are TGTGCCAGCACCCAAAATACAGGGGTCGAGCAGTACTTC.

The chain is built from TRBV30 and TRBJ2-2, with TRBD2 identical over 7 bases. The CDR3 has 14 residues. Germline CDR1 GTSNPN, CDR2 SVGIG (reference sequence). The CDR3 nucleotides are TGTGCTTCCAAGGCTAGCGGCATATACGGGGAGCTGTTTTTT. Translating gives CASKASGIYGELFF.